These 6 T cell receptor beta chains originate from one sample sequenced in a study of cytomegalovirus exposure and HLA in healthy donors. Both 60 Vbeta primers and 13 Jbeta primers went into the PCR. The method was immunoSEQ multiplex PCR; TCRdb's version includes in-frame clones alone and lacks a portion of them. The profile shows approximately 120,000 clones, 55% to 75% of them singletons. Sequencing used PBMCs. The receptors were sampled from a woman in her seventies in good health and CMV-seropositive.

The rearrangement uses TRBV6-5 and TRBJ1-3, with 8 bases aligning to TRBD1. V shed 6 bases and J 2 bases; nucleotides not matched to a gene: 6. The CDR3 totals 15 residues. Germline CDR1 reads MNHEY; CDR2 reads SVGAGI. DNA of the CDR3: TGTGCCAGCAGAGAAACAGGGGGTCCTGGAAACACCATATATTTT. The encoded protein is CASRETGGPGNTIYF.

CDR3 loop: CASNLGLAGSSDTQYF. Here the CDR3 DNA reads TGTGCCAGCAACCTAGGACTAGCGGGGTCCTCAGATACGCAGTATTTT. The chain recombines TRBV2 with TRBJ2-3, with 12 bases identical to TRBD2. This CDR3 region has 16 residues. Looked up from germline, CDR1 is SNHLY and CDR2 is FYNNEI. V lost 7 bases, J lost 4 bases, and 9 bases stayed unmatched.

The chain employs TRBV15 and TRBJ1-1, with D uncertain. Trimming shortened V by 2 bases and J by 0 bases, and 13 bases separated the two germline ends. The CDR3 totals 16 residues. In germline, CDR1 is LNHNV, CDR2 YYDKDF (reference sequence). In DNA, the CDR3 is TGTGCCACCAGCAGATCCGCCGGGATTATGAACACTGAAGCTTTCTTT. Amino acids: CATSRSAGIMNTEAFF.

This rearrangement joins TRBV5-4 to TRBJ2-1, with 8 bases aligning to TRBD1. The CDR3 covers 17 residues. Germline V gene data show CDR1 as SGHNT and CDR2 as YYREEE (reference sequence). The junction had 7 bases not matched to a gene; V was cut back by 0 bases and J by 2 bases. The CDR3 bases are TGTGCCAGCAGCTTGGGCAGGGGGCAACTTACCTACAATGAGCAGTTCTTC. Protein: CASSLGRGQLTYNEQFF.

DNA of the CDR3: TGTGCCAGCAGCCAAGAATGGTGGACAGACACTGAAGCTTTCTTT. Its translation is CASSQEWWTDTEAFF. V is TRBV4-2 and J is TRBJ1-1; weak D call: TRBD1 (6 bases). This CDR3 has 15 residues. V lost 0 bases to trimming and J lost 3 bases, with 11 bases between them. The germline CDR1 and CDR2 sequences are LGHNA and YNFKEQ.

This chain uses TRBV6-5 with TRBJ2-3; D perhaps matches TRBD1 (6 bases). The CDR3 is 16 amino acids. Germline assignment: CDR1 MNHEY and CDR2 SVGAGI. The germline V and J ends were trimmed by 4 bases and 0 bases, with 14 bases remaining between them. CDR3 bases: TGTGCCAGCAGTTCTTCTAATCAGGGGAGCACAGATACGCAGTATTTT. As protein: CASSSSNQGSTDTQYF.